These 2 T cell receptor beta chains were all obtained from the same sample, sequenced in a study of blood T cell repertoires in COVID-19. Profiled with immunoSEQ multiplex PCR; TCRdb holds only in-frame clones, not every one. This repertoire shows some 300,000 clones, approximately 89% found once; its top ten account for approximately 1.8%. Sequencing was performed on peripheral blood. Receptors originate from a woman under 40 with COVID-19, enrolled during active disease.

This chain joins TRBV27 and TRBJ1-4; 8 nucleotides match TRBD1. CDR3 length equals 15 residues. CDR1 is MNHEY and CDR2 is SMNVEV in the germline V gene (reference sequence). V gave up 7 bases and J gave up 3 bases; unmatched junction bases: 7. The CDR3 protein is CASNGQGRSNEKLFF. CDR3 in DNA: TGTGCCAGCAACGGACAGGGCAGGTCTAATGAAAAACTGTTTTTT. The full variable domain, in which reference TRBV27 and TRBJ1-4 provide the parts outside the CDR3, is EAQVTQNPRYLITVTGKKLTVTCSQNMNHEYMSWYRQDPGLGLRQIYYSMNVEVTDKGDVPEGYKVSRKEKRNFPLILESPSPNQTSLYFCASNGQGRSNEKLFFGSGTQLSVL.

The chain carries TRBV9 and TRBJ2-2; D gene uncertain. Per the germline V gene, CDR1 is SGDLS and CDR2 is YYNGEE. Between the trimmed V and J ends, which lost 0 bases and 0 bases, there was a span of 3 bases. This CDR3 region has 14 residues. As DNA, the CDR3 is TGTGCCAGCAGCGTAGCTACGAACACCGGGGAGCTGTTTTTT. Amino acids: CASSVATNTGELFF.